The 32 T cell receptor beta chains below all came from one sample that was sequenced in a study of shared clonotypes between healthy human individuals. The data were produced by immunoSEQ multiplex PCR, yet TCRdb's version contains in-frame clones alone and is incomplete. Of about 110,000 clones listed, 55% to 70% were seen once; the top ten hold approximately 25%. Specimen: memory CD8+ T cells sorted from blood. Subset specified: CD45RO+ cells pooled with CCR7-negative TemRA cells. Receptor source: a woman aged 25-40 years in good health.

Note on this clone: It is likely a read error: a sequence one base away is far more abundant. The chain is built from TRBV19 and TRBJ1-5; perhaps TRBD1 as D (6 bases). The CDR3 spans 14 residues. CDR1 LNHDA and CDR2 SQIVND come from the germline V gene (reference sequence). V lost 4 bases and J lost 5, with 12 bases in between. CDR3 sequence (DNA): TGTGCCAGTAGTAAACAGGGATGCCATCAGCCCCAGCATTTT. Translation: CASSKQGCHQPQHF.

The chain is built from TRBV27 and TRBJ1-3, with 7 bases fitting TRBD1. Germline lookup yields CDR1 MNHEY and CDR2 SMNVEV (reference sequence). V was clipped by 5 bases and J by 4 bases; unmatched bases: 11. The CDR3 length is 16 residues. The DNA of the CDR3 is TGTGCCAGCAGTGGCAGTGCGACAGGGCTGGGAAACACCATATATTTT. Translated: CASSGSATGLGNTIYF.

CDR3 residues: CASSLAGVVSSGANVLTF. CDR3 sequence (DNA): TGTGCCAGCAGCTTGGCTGGGGTCGTCAGCTCTGGGGCCAACGTCCTGACTTTC. V gene TRBV5-6 combines with J gene TRBJ2-6, with unresolved D. The CDR3 contains 18 residues. Germline CDR1 is SGHDT and CDR2 is YYEEEE. Between the trimmed V and J ends, which lost 0 bases and 0 bases, there was a span of 13 bases.

This sequence joins TRBV2 and TRBJ2-1; TRBD2 matches at 9 bases. The CDR3 spans 16 residues. V shed 7 bases, J shed 6 bases, and the junction held 13 bases outside the gene matches. From germline, CDR1 is SNHLY and CDR2 FYNNEI. The CDR3 DNA sequence: TGTGCCAGCATACAGCCAGCGGGAGGCCTAGTCAATGAGCAGTTCTTC. It codes for CASIQPAGGLVNEQFF.

This clone was observed a single time. V is TRBV7-9 and J is TRBJ1-3, with a weak D call TRBD1 (5 bases). The germline gives CDR1 SEHNR, CDR2 FQNEAQ (reference sequence). The length of the CDR3 is 16 residues. V lost 7 bases and J 0 bases, leaving 16 bases between the germline ends. CDR3 in amino acids: CASTPPGRTSGNTIYF. Written as DNA, the CDR3 is TGTGCCAGCACCCCCCCGGGACGGACCTCTGGAAACACCATATATTTT.

A single count supports this clone. J is TRBJ2-1 and V is TRBV11-3; 7 bases fit TRBD2. CDR1 is SGHNT and CDR2 is YENEEA in the germline V gene. V lost 5 bases to trimming and J lost 6 bases; unmatched junction nucleotides: 10. The CDR3 has 15 residues. The CDR3 is CASSPVRAGANEQFF. For the CDR3, the DNA is TGTGCCAGCAGCCCCGTCCGTGCGGGAGCCAATGAGCAGTTCTTC.

The J gene is TRBJ1-3, the V gene TRBV19, with 7 nucleotides matching TRBD1. CDR1 is LNHDA, CDR2 SQIVND, per germline (reference sequence). This CDR3 is built from 20 residues. V gave up 6 bases and J gave up 0 bases; unmatched junction bases: 20. The CDR3 sequence: CASSFTGARRGVHSGNTIYF. In DNA form, the CDR3 reads TGTGCCAGTAGCTTTACAGGGGCCCGCCGCGGCGTCCACTCTGGAAACACCATATATTTT.

V and J are TRBV6-5 and TRBJ2-1, with TRBD2 identical over 7 bases. After removal of 4 bases from V and 10 bases from J, the junction contained 10 bases not matched to a gene. Germline CDR1 is MNHEY and CDR2 is SVGAGI. The CDR3 covers 14 residues. This chain's CDR3 is CASSLAGVLGEQFF. Here the CDR3 DNA reads TGTGCCAGCAGTTTGGCGGGAGTCCTAGGGGAGCAGTTCTTC.

Only one count was recorded for this clone. This chain links TRBV18 with TRBJ1-1; D is perhaps TRBD1 (6 bases). Germline CDR1 is KGHSH and CDR2 is LQKENI. V was cut by 3 bases and J by 4 bases, with 9 bases left in between. The length of the CDR3 is 13 residues. The CDR3 loop reads CASSPGASTEAFF. CDR3 nucleotide sequence: TGTGCCAGCTCACCGGGGGCGTCCACTGAAGCTTTCTTT.

The chain combines TRBV28 with TRBJ2-6; D unresolved. Germline V gene lookup returns CDR1 MDHEN and CDR2 SYDVKM. V lost 6 bases and J 0 bases, leaving 12 bases between the germline ends. This CDR3 has 16 residues. CDR3 nucleotide sequence: TGTGCCAGCAGCCAAACCCTGGGCTCTGGGGCCAACGTCCTGACTTTC. Translating gives CASSQTLGSGANVLTF.

This chain connects TRBV28 to TRBJ1-5, with 7 bases fitting TRBD1. The CDR3 is 18 amino acids. V trimming: 0 bases; J trimming: 7 bases; junction bases outside the gene matches: 15. The V gene's germline CDR1 is MDHEN and CDR2 SYDVKM. The CDR3 coding sequence is TGTGCCAGCAGTTTATGGCCCTACATCGACAGGGAGGGACAGCCCCAGCATTTT. Protein product: CASSLWPYIDREGQPQHF.

The rearrangement uses TRBV2 and TRBJ2-1, with 7 bases aligning to TRBD1. V lost 8 bases and J lost 0; bases outside the gene matches: 10. The CDR3 contains 16 residues. CDR1 SNHLY and CDR2 FYNNEI come from the germline V gene. This chain's CDR3 is CASSKDRTSSYNEQFF. In nucleotides, the CDR3 is TGTGCCAGCTCCAAGGACAGGACGAGCTCCTACAATGAGCAGTTCTTC. Looking up the rest from reference TRBV2 and TRBJ2-1 gives the full variable domain: EPEVTQTPSHQVTQMGQEVILRCVPISNHLYFYWYRQILGQKVEFLVSFYNNEISEKSEIFDDQFSVERPDGSNFTLKIRSTKLEDSAMYFCASSKDRTSSYNEQFFGPGTRLTVL.

The J gene is TRBJ2-7, the V gene TRBV7-2, with 10 bases aligning to TRBD1. Per the germline V gene, CDR1 is SGHTA and CDR2 is FQGNSA. The CDR3 consists of 13 residues. The V gene end was trimmed by 11 bases and the J gene end by 3 bases; junction bases not matched to a gene: 7. The CDR3 DNA sequence: TGTGCCGGGGGCGACAGGGGGCTCTACGAGCAGTACTTC. Protein: CAGGDRGLYEQYF.

This clone has just a few counts. This chain joins TRBV2 and TRBJ1-5; D is uncertain. CDR1 and CDR2 from the germline V gene are SNHLY and FYNNEI. With 2 bases removed from V and 7 bases from J, the gap between germline ends came to 12 bases. The CDR3 covers 14 residues. The CDR3 sequence: CASSESGPLQPQHF. CDR3 DNA sequence: TGTGCCAGCAGTGAATCAGGACCACTCCAGCCCCAGCATTTT.

The chain combines TRBV9 with TRBJ1-2; perhaps TRBD1 as D (6 bases). V was shortened by 0 bases and J by 0 bases, with 15 bases between the two germline ends. In germline, CDR1 is SGDLS, CDR2 YYNGEE. This CDR3 is 17 amino acids long. This chain's CDR3 is CASSVGGGPLANYGYTF. CDR3 in DNA: TGTGCCAGCAGCGTAGGAGGGGGTCCCCTAGCTAACTATGGCTACACCTTC.

In this sample, this clone turned up once. The chain carries TRBV7-2 and TRBJ2-7; D gene uncertain. The germline gives CDR1 SGHTA, CDR2 FQGNSA. The V end was cut by 5 bases, the J end by 1 base, with 6 bases between. The CDR3 runs to 12 residues. The CDR3 is CASSLPSYEQYF. CDR3 DNA sequence: TGTGCCAGCAGCCTACCGTCCTACGAGCAGTACTTC.

Concerning this clone: One end of the junction is discordant with germline, which a read error may explain. The chain recombines TRBV7-3 with TRBJ2-2; 7 nucleotides line up with TRBD1. CDR1 and CDR2 from the germline V gene are SGHTA and FQGTGA. The CDR3 contains 13 residues. Written as DNA, the CDR3 is TGTGCCAGCAGCGTAACAGGGGTCGGGGAGCTGTTTTTT. Its protein is CASSVTGVGELFF.

There are many counts of this clone. The chain joins TRBV25-1 to TRBJ1-3; TRBD1 aligns across 10 bases. Germline V gene lookup returns CDR1 MGHDK and CDR2 SYGVNS. The CDR3 length is 15 residues. The J segment lost 3 bases and the V segment lost 5 bases, leaving 4 bases of the junction unmatched. CDR3 protein: CASSRQGAFGNTIYF. CDR3 nucleotides: TGTGCCAGCAGTAGACAGGGGGCATTTGGAAACACCATATATTTT.

The chain combines TRBV5-5 with TRBJ1-5; a possible D gene is TRBD1 (5 bases). Germline CDR1 SGHKS, CDR2 YYEKEE (reference sequence). CDR3 length equals 15 residues. Trimming took off 0 bases at V and 3 bases at J, with 10 bases between the two ends. DNA of the CDR3: TGTGCCAGCAGCTTGGCAGGGTTGGTCAATCAGCCCCAGCATTTT. It specifies CASSLAGLVNQPQHF. Drawing the rest from reference TRBV5-5 and TRBJ1-5, the complete variable domain is DAGVTQSPTHLIKTRGQQVTLRCSPISGHKSVSWYQQVLGQGPQFIFQYYEKEERGRGNFPDRFSARQFPNYSSELNVNALLLGDSALYLCASSLAGLVNQPQHFGDGTRLSIL.

This clone turned up a few times. The chain employs TRBV27 and TRBJ2-5; possible D gene TRBD1, 5 bases. V was clipped by 0 bases and J by 11 bases, with 13 bases between them. CDR1 MNHEY and CDR2 SMNVEV come from the germline V gene (reference sequence). There are 13 residues in the CDR3. The CDR3 nucleotides read TGTGCCAGCAGTTTATCTCAGGGCCCCGCGCAGTACTTC. Translation: CASSLSQGPAQYF.

Notes on this clone: A single base is all that separates this from a far larger clone, so a read error is likely. The gene calls are TRBV5-8 and TRBJ2-7; perhaps TRBD2 as D (6 bases). The V end was cut by 4 bases, the J end by 7 bases, with 15 bases between. The CDR3 is 13 amino acids. Germline loops: CDR1 SGHTS, CDR2 YDEGEE. As DNA, the CDR3 is TGTGCCAGCAGCGCCCCGGGGGAGATGGAGCAGTACTTC. Its protein is CASSAPGEMEQYF.

Only a few counts were recorded for this clone. The chain employs TRBV5-1 and TRBJ2-7, with D possibly being TRBD1 (6 bases). CDR3 length: 13 amino acids. Germline CDR1 is SGHRS and CDR2 is YFSETQ. V was shortened by 2 bases and J by 3 bases, with 9 bases between the two germline ends. DNA of the CDR3: TGCGCCAGCAGCTTAGGACAGCTCTACGAGCAGTACTTC. Encoded protein: CASSLGQLYEQYF.

The genes are TRBV2 and TRBJ1-5, with D hard to call. The germline V and J ends were trimmed by 7 bases and 1 base, with 5 bases remaining between them. Germline loops: CDR1 SNHLY, CDR2 FYNNEI. CDR3 length: 12 residues. This CDR3 reads CASTGSNQPQHF. CDR3 in DNA: TGTGCCAGCACGGGGAGCAATCAGCCCCAGCATTTT.

This chain joins TRBV29-1 and TRBJ2-7; a possible D gene is TRBD1 (5 bases). The CDR3 has 13 amino acids. The ends were cut back, 2 bases at V and 6 bases at J, with 14 bases in the middle. Germline values: CDR1 SQVTM, CDR2 ANQGSEA. The CDR3 coding sequence is TGCAGCGTTGAATTGGTCACAGGCGGCGAGCAGTACTTC. It is translated as CSVELVTGGEQYF.

This chain joins TRBV28 and TRBJ2-1, with 7 bases lining up with TRBD2. In germline, CDR1 is MDHEN, CDR2 SYDVKM. This CDR3 is built from 12 residues. J gave up 6 bases and V 6 bases, and 2 bases lay outside the gene matches. Here the CDR3 reads CASSRGVNEQFF. The CDR3 bases are TGTGCCAGCAGCCGGGGGGTCAATGAGCAGTTCTTC.

The CDR3 DNA is TGTGCCAGCAGTCCAAGTACTAGCGGGAACACCGGGGAGCTGTTTTTT. Its translation: CASSPSTSGNTGELFF. The chain employs TRBV28 and TRBJ2-2, with 8 bases fitting TRBD2. This CDR3 is 16 amino acids long. The germline gives CDR1 MDHEN, CDR2 SYDVKM. The V gene end was trimmed by 5 bases and the J gene end by 1 base; junction bases not matched to a gene: 6.

The chain has TRBV7-8 and TRBJ1-5; 11 bases align to TRBD1. The CDR3 totals 16 residues. V lost 5 bases to trimming and J lost 4 bases; unmatched junction nucleotides: 7. Germline-derived CDR1 and CDR2 are SGHVS and FQNEAQ. CDR3 in DNA: TGTGCCAGCAGCCCAATGGGACAGGGGGGAAATCAGCCCCAGCATTTT. It codes for CASSPMGQGGNQPQHF.

V and J are TRBV7-3 and TRBJ2-1; TRBD1 matches 10 bases. Trimming cost V 4 bases and J 0 bases; bases outside gene matches: 0. Germline assignment: CDR1 SGHTA and CDR2 FQGTGA. CDR3 length equals 15 residues. CDR3 bases: TGTGCCAGCAGCTGGGACAGGGGCTCCTACAATGAGCAGTTCTTC. It codes for CASSWDRGSYNEQFF.

The chain couples TRBV5-6 to TRBJ2-7; D is undetermined. V lost 4 bases, J lost 5 bases, and 7 bases lay in between. Germline V lookup: CDR1 SGHDT, CDR2 YYEEEE. The CDR3 has 11 amino acids. CDR3 sequence: CASSLGHEQYF. CDR3 nucleotide sequence: TGTGCCAGCAGCCTGGGCCACGAGCAGTACTTC.

V and J are TRBV2 and TRBJ2-5; 9 bases fit TRBD1. J gave up 4 bases and V 6 bases, and 9 bases lay outside the gene matches. The CDR3 length is 15 residues. The germline CDR1 and CDR2 sequences are SNHLY and FYNNEI. In nucleotides, the CDR3 is TGTGCCAGCAGCTACGGACAGGGGTTTCGAGAGACCCAGTACTTC. Its protein is CASSYGQGFRETQYF.

The V and J genes are TRBV15 and TRBJ2-7; the D gene is possibly TRBD2 (6 bases). The germline V gene encodes CDR1 LNHNV and CDR2 YYDKDF (reference sequence). The CDR3 is 15 amino acids. Deletions cut 1 base from V and 0 bases from J, with 10 bases between. The CDR3 here is CATSRARGSSYEQYF. The CDR3 nucleotides are TGTGCCACCAGCAGAGCACGGGGGAGCTCCTACGAGCAGTACTTC.

The V gene is TRBV11-2, the J gene TRBJ1-1; D is uncertain. Germline CDR1 and CDR2: SGHAT and FQNNGV. Trimming left V 1 base short and J 10 bases short, with 16 bases between. The CDR3 contains 14 residues. The CDR3 loop reads CASSLGLGRVGAFF. CDR3 DNA: TGTGCCAGCAGCTTAGGTCTGGGTCGCGTTGGAGCTTTCTTT.